The 11 T cell receptor beta chains below come from one sample, sequenced in a study of radiotherapy plus CTLA-4 blockade in lung cancer. Using immunoSEQ multiplex PCR, the repertoire was profiled, and TCRdb retains in-frame clones only, with some absent. The data contain fewer than 70,000 clones, roughly 85% of them seen just once; the ten biggest clones take up roughly 9.7%. Sequenced here: peripheral blood, sampled from a patient treated with radiotherapy plus ipilimumab. Receptors originate from a human donor with non-small cell lung cancer who had a complete response to radiotherapy plus ipilimumab.

Only one count was recorded for this clone. The genes are TRBV6-1 and TRBJ1-2; TRBD1 might be the D (5 bases). The CDR3 runs 14 residues. CDR1 and CDR2 from the germline V gene are MNHNS and SASEGT. V was cut by 7 bases and J by 2 bases, with 14 bases left in between. As DNA, the CDR3 is TGTGCCAGCACTACGTGGGGCGGGAACTATGGCTACACCTTC. Translation gives CASTTWGGNYGYTF.

V and J are TRBV7-9 and TRBJ1-5; D call uncertain. Trimming took off 1 base at V and 0 bases at J, with 7 bases between the two ends. The CDR3 is 15 residues long. The germline CDR1 and CDR2 sequences are SEHNR and FQNEAQ (reference sequence). Here the CDR3 DNA reads TGTGCCAGCAGCTTAGGAAGCGGTAGCAATCAGCCCCAGCATTTT. The encoded protein is CASSLGSGSNQPQHF. Filled out from reference TRBV7-9 and TRBJ1-5, the complete variable domain reads DTGVSQNPRHKITKRGQNVTFRCDPISEHNRLYWYRQTLGQGPEFLTYFQNEAQLEKSRLLSDRFSAERPKGSFSTLEIQRTEQGDSAMYLCASSLGSGSNQPQHFGDGTRLSIL.

This chain links TRBV7-9 with TRBJ2-3, with D perhaps matching TRBD1 (6 bases). This CDR3 is 13 amino acids long. The V end lost 1 base, the J end lost 6 bases, and 8 bases lay between the germline ends. Per germline, CDR1 SEHNR and CDR2 FQNEAQ (reference sequence). CDR3 protein: CASSLGGPDTQYF. CDR3 bases: TGTGCCAGCAGCTTAGGGGGGCCTGATACGCAGTATTTT.

This clone was seen just once. The chain uses TRBV5-1 and TRBJ1-5; D remains unclear. The CDR3 covers 15 residues. Trimming removed 1 base from V and 4 bases from J, with 12 bases in between. Germline CDR1 and CDR2: SGHRS and YFSETQ. The CDR3, as DNA: TGCGCCAGCAGCTTGAGCGGGGAAAGAAATCAGCCCCAGCATTTT. The encoded protein is CASSLSGERNQPQHF.

The V gene is TRBV5-4, the J gene TRBJ1-4; D gene unclear. This CDR3 is 15 amino acids long. V shed 5 bases and J shed 0 bases, with 11 bases lying between them. Germline CDR1 reads SGHNT; CDR2 reads YYREEE (reference sequence). Here the CDR3 DNA reads TGTGCCAGCAGTGTGGGCCTTGCAACTAATGAAAAACTGTTTTTT. Encoded protein: CASSVGLATNEKLFF.

The chain links TRBV27 to TRBJ1-1; the D gene is possibly TRBD1 (6 bases). There are 13 residues in the CDR3. V was clipped by 7 bases and J by 5 bases, with 14 bases between them. CDR1 MNHEY and CDR2 SMNVEV come from the germline V gene (reference sequence). CDR3 amino acids: CASNVQGVTEAFF. The CDR3 nucleotides read TGTGCCAGCAATGTACAGGGTGTGACTGAAGCTTTCTTT.

The rearrangement links TRBV9 to TRBJ2-3; 13 bases map to TRBD2. J lost 6 bases, V lost 4 bases, and 5 bases had no gene match. Germline V gene sequence: CDR1 SGDLS, CDR2 YYNGEE. The CDR3 consists of 15 residues. The CDR3 spells CASSRTSGGADTQYF. CDR3 in DNA: TGTGCCAGCAGCCGCACTAGCGGGGGGGCGGATACGCAGTATTTT.

This chain joins TRBV12-5 and TRBJ1-2, with 11 bases fitting TRBD1. The germline V gene has CDR1 LGHNT and CDR2 FRNRAP. Trimming removed 4 bases from V and 1 base from J; junction bases left unmatched: 5. The CDR3 has 16 amino acids. DNA of the CDR3: TGTGCTAGTGGTTGGGGGACAGGGGGAATTAACTATGGCTACACCTTC. This encodes CASGWGTGGINYGYTF.

V is TRBV18 and J is TRBJ1-1, with D hard to call. Germline values: CDR1 KGHSH, CDR2 LQKENI. V gave up 4 bases and J gave up 6 bases, with 12 bases separating them. The CDR3 is 13 residues long. CDR3 sequence: CASSLSLAAEAFF. CDR3 bases: TGTGCCAGCTCACTAAGCCTAGCGGCTGAAGCTTTCTTT. Looking up the rest from reference TRBV18 and TRBJ1-1 gives the full variable domain: NAGVMQNPRHLVRRRGQEARLRCSPMKGHSHVYWYRQLPEEGLKFMVYLQKENIIDESGMPKERFSAEFPKEGPSILRIQQVVRGDSAAYFCASSLSLAAEAFFGQGTRLTVV.

CDR3 DNA sequence: TGTGCCAGCAGTGGAGACGGAATAGGCCACTATGGCTACACCTTC. Protein: CASSGDGIGHYGYTF. The gene calls are TRBV6-1 and TRBJ1-2, with unresolved D. Germline values: CDR1 MNHNS, CDR2 SASEGT. The CDR3 runs to 15 residues. V was pared by 4 bases and J by 3 bases, with 15 bases between.

This rearrangement joins TRBV7-2 to TRBJ2-1, with D unclear. V shed 2 bases and J shed 0 bases, with 11 bases lying between them. This CDR3 is 16 amino acids long. CDR1 and CDR2 from the germline V gene are SGHTA and FQGNSA. CDR3 bases: TGTGCCAGCAGCTTAATACAGCTCAGCTCCTACAATGAGCAGTTCTTC. Its translation is CASSLIQLSSYNEQFF.